Listed here are 7 T cell receptor beta chains from one sample, sequenced in a study of blood T cell repertoires in COVID-19. Sequencing was performed with immunoSEQ multiplex PCR; in TCRdb, only in-frame clones are kept and a portion is missing. Of roughly 200,000 clones in the sample, about 82% were seen once. Sample: PBMCs or T cells enriched from blood (not recorded which). These TCRs come from a woman in her twenties or thirties who had recovered from COVID-19.

This chain uses TRBV24-1 with TRBJ2-4; the match to TRBD1 covers 12 bases. This CDR3 is built from 18 residues. Per the germline V gene, CDR1 is KGHDR and CDR2 is SFDVKD. With 5 bases clipped from V and 4 bases from J, the junction kept 11 bases outside the gene matches. In DNA form, the CDR3 reads TGTGCCACCAGTGCCTGGGACAGGGGGCGAACGGGAAAAAACATTCAGTACTTC. Amino acids: CATSAWDRGRTGKNIQYF.

The chain couples TRBV4-1 to TRBJ2-7; 11 bases match TRBD2. CDR1 and CDR2 from the germline V gene are MGHRA and YSYEKL. CDR3 length equals 17 residues. J gave up 0 bases and V 1 base, and 5 bases lay outside the gene matches. The CDR3 nucleotides read TGCGCCAGCAGCCAAGGGGCTAGCGGGGGGAGCTCCTACGAGCAGTACTTC. The encoded protein is CASSQGASGGSSYEQYF.

This clone appeared once. The CDR3 protein is CSVEIGYEQYF. Written as DNA, the CDR3 is TGCAGCGTTGAAATCGGCTACGAGCAGTACTTC. This sequence joins TRBV29-1 and TRBJ2-7; D unclear. Germline V lookup: CDR1 SQVTM, CDR2 ANQGSEA. The CDR3 totals 11 residues. Trimming removed 2 bases at V and 3 bases at J, with 5 bases between.

The chain couples TRBV12-1 to TRBJ2-5; whether TRBD1, the table's D call, matches the DNA was not checked. TRBV12-1 is given as a pseudogene. The CDR3 has 14 amino acids. DNA for the CDR3: TGTGCCAGCAGCTTGGGACAGGGGAGAGAGACCCAGTACTTC. It codes for CASSLGQGRETQYF.

CDR3 coding DNA: TGCGCCAGCAGCTTGTGGTCGAGAAACACTGAAGCTTTCTTT. Amino acids: CASSLWSRNTEAFF. The chain couples TRBV5-1 to TRBJ1-1; D is ambiguous. The CDR3 runs 14 residues. CDR1 is SGHRS and CDR2 is YFSETQ in the germline V gene. Trimming took 1 base from V and 2 from J, leaving 9 bases between them.

This chain connects TRBV10-3 to TRBJ2-2, with 9 bases lining up with TRBD2. The germline gives CDR1 ENHRY, CDR2 SYGVKD. The V and J ends lost 9 bases and 8 bases, in that order; junction bases with no gene match: 13. This CDR3 contains 15 residues. The CDR3 here is CAITPQREVLGELFF. The CDR3 nucleotides are TGTGCCATTACCCCCCAGCGGGAGGTGTTAGGGGAGCTGTTTTTT.

V gene TRBV27 combines with J gene TRBJ1-2; TRBD1 matches at 8 bases. The CDR3 is 13 amino acids. After removal of 5 bases from V and 8 bases from J, the junction contained 7 bases not matched to a gene. CDR1 and CDR2 (germline): MNHEY, SMNVEV (reference sequence). The DNA for the CDR3 is TGTGCCAGCAGTCCTCCACAGGGGGGAGGCTACACCTTC. Translating it yields CASSPPQGGGYTF.